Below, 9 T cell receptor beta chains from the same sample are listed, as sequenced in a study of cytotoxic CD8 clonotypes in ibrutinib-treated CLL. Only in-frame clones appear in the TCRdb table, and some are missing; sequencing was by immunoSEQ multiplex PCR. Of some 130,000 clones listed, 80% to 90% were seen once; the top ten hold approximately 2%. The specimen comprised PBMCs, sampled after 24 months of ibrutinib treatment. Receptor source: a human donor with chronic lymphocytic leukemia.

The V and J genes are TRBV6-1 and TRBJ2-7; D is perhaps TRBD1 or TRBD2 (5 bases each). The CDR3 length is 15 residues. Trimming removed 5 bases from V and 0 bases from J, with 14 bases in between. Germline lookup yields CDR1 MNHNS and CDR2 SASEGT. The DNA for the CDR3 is TGTGCCAGCAGTTTGAGGGACCTGAGCTCCTACGAGCAGTACTTC. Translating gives CASSLRDLSSYEQYF.

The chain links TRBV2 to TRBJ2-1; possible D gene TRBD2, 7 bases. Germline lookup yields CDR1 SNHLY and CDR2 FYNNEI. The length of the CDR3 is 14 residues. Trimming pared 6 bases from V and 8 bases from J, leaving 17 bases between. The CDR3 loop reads CASREMRGGHEQFF. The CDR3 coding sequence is TGTGCCAGCAGGGAAATGAGGGGGGGCCATGAGCAGTTCTTC.

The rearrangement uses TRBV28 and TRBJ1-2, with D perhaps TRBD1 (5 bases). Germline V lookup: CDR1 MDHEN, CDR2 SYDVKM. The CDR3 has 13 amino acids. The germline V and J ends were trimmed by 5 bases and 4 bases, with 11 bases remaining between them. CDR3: CASSLRTSYGYTF. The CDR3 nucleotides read TGTGCCAGCAGTCTCAGGACAAGCTATGGCTACACCTTC.

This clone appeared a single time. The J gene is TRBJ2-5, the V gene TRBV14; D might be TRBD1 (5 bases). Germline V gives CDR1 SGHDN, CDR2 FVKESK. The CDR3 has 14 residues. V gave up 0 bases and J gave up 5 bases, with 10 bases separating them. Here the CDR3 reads CASSQEPGLETQYF. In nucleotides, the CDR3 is TGTGCCAGCAGCCAAGAACCAGGGCTGGAGACCCAGTACTTC.

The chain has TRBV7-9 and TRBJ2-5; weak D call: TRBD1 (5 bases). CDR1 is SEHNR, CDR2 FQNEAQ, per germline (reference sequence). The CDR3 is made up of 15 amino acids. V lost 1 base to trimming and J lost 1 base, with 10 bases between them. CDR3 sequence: CASSLDWTLQETQYF. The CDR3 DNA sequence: TGTGCCAGCAGCTTAGATTGGACACTCCAAGAGACCCAGTACTTC.

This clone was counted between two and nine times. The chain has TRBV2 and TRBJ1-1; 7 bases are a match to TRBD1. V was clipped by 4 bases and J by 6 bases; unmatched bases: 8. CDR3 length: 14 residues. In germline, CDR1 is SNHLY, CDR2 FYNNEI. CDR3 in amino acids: CASSVATGASEAFF. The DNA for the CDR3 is TGTGCCAGCAGTGTGGCTACAGGGGCTTCTGAAGCTTTCTTT.

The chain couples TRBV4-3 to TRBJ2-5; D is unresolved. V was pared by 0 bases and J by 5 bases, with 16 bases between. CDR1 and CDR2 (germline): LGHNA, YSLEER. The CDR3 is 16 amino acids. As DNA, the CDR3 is TGCGCCAGCAGCCAAGATCGGGCTGGGAACGGGGAGACCCAGTACTTC. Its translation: CASSQDRAGNGETQYF.

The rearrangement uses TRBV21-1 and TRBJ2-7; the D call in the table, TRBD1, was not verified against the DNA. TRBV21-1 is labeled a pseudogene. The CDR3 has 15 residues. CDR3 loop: CASSARDRGAYEQYF. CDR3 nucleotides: TGTGCCAGCAGCGCCCGGGACAGGGGGGCCTACGAGCAGTACTTC.

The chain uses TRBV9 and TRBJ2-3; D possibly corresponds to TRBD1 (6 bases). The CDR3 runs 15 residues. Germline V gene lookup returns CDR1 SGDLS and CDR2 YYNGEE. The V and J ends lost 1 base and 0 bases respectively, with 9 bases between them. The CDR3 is CASSVKDRSTDTQYF. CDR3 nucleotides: TGTGCCAGCAGCGTAAAAGACAGGAGCACAGATACGCAGTATTTT.